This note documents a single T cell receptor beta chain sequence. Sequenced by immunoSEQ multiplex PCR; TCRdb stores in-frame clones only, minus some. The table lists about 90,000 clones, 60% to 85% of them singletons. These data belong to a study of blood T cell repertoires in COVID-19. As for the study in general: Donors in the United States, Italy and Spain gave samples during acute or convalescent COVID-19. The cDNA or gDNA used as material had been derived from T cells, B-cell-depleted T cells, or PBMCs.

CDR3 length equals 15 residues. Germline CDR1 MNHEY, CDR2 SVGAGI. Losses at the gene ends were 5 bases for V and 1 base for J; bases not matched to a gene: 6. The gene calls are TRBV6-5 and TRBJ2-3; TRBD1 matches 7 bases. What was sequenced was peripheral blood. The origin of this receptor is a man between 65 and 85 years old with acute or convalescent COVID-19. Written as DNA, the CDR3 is TGTGCCAGCAGTCCGAGACAGGGCCGCACAGATACGCAGTATTTT. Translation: CASSPRQGRTDTQYF.